Reported below is one TCR beta chain. What it recognizes is unknown. The sample belongs to a study of cytomegalovirus exposure and HLA in healthy donors. The PCR ran on 60 Vbeta and 13 Jbeta primers. The assay was immunoSEQ multiplex PCR, and TCRdb's table has in-frame clones only and misses some. The sample lists approximately 100,000 clones, 71% seen once, with roughly 3% in the top ten. General observations from the study: Most TCR sequences proved rare, with some public TCRs found in many donors.

This TCR was sampled from a female donor in good health and CMV-seronegative. Specimen: PBMCs.

CDR3: CASGLVGIGGRSNQPQHF. CDR3 DNA: TGTGCTAGTGGTTTGGTAGGAATAGGGGGAAGGAGCAATCAGCCCCAGCATTTT. V and J are TRBV12-5 and TRBJ1-5, with D possibly being TRBD1 (6 bases). Trimming removed 0 bases at V and 1 base at J, with 16 bases between. Per germline, CDR1 LGHNT and CDR2 FRNRAP. CDR3 size: 18 residues.